Included here is one T cell receptor (beta chain) sequence, with context. TCRdb keeps only in-frame clones here, not all; method: immunoSEQ multiplex PCR. The sample shows about 15,000 clones, nearly 90% of them seen only once. This sample is part of a study of T cells in localized non-small cell lung cancer. Looked up from germline, CDR1 is MGHRA and CDR2 is YSYEKL. The CDR3 contains 14 residues. Trimming cost V 0 bases and J 1 base, with 4 bases left between them. The TCR sequence derives from a woman aged 35-75 years with stage III lung adenocarcinoma. The sequenced sample was peripheral blood mononuclear cells, obtained before any cancer treatment. The chain employs TRBV4-1 and TRBJ1-5; unclear D gene. In DNA, the CDR3 is TGCGCCAGCAGCCAAGAATACAGCAATCAGCCCCAGCATTTT. Protein: CASSQEYSNQPQHF.